The 10 T cell receptor beta chains below come from one sample, sequenced in a study of cytomegalovirus exposure and HLA in healthy donors. Both 60 Vbeta primers and 13 Jbeta primers went into the PCR. Measured with immunoSEQ multiplex PCR; TCRdb has only the in-frame clones, and not every one. Of 90,000 or so clones detected, roughly 80% appear once; the ten largest clones hold approximately 3%. The sample taken for sequencing was PBMCs. The receptor set was obtained from a young man in good health and CMV-seropositive.

In nucleotides, the CDR3 is TGTGCCTGGAGTGTACTCGAAGGGACAGGGATCTACGAGCAGTACTTC. Translation gives CAWSVLEGTGIYEQYF. The chain is built from TRBV30 and TRBJ2-7, with 9 bases matching TRBD1. The junction had 9 bases not matched to a gene; V was cut back by 0 bases and J by 3 bases. CDR1 is GTSNPN and CDR2 is SVGIG in the germline V gene (reference sequence). The CDR3 contains 16 residues.

The chain is built from TRBV11-2 and TRBJ2-5, with D possibly TRBD2 on 6 matching bases. Trimming took 2 bases from V and 5 from J, leaving 9 bases between them. The CDR3 is 13 residues long. The germline V gene has CDR1 SGHAT and CDR2 FQNNGV. The CDR3 region has the DNA TGTGCCAGCAGCTTAAGGCGGGGCGAGACCCAGTACTTC. Translation: CASSLRRGETQYF.

V gene TRBV6-5 combines with J gene TRBJ2-5; 8 bases align to TRBD2. Trimming took 6 bases from V and 7 from J; bases not matched to a gene: 7. In germline, CDR1 is MNHEY, CDR2 SVGAGI. The CDR3 runs 13 residues. CDR3 protein: CASSRGGEWTQYF. CDR3 in DNA: TGTGCCAGCAGCCGGGGGGGCGAATGGACCCAGTACTTC.

The chain combines TRBV11-1 with TRBJ2-5, with 10 bases aligning to TRBD1. Unmatched junction bases numbered 7, after V lost 4 bases and J lost 5 bases. In germline, CDR1 is SGHAT, CDR2 FQDESV (reference sequence). This CDR3 has 15 residues. The CDR3 coding sequence is TGTGCCAGCAGCTCCTTACGGGGACAGGGGGAGACCCAGTACTTC. It encodes CASSSLRGQGETQYF.

The V and J genes are TRBV10-2 and TRBJ2-1; TRBD2 matches 9 bases. J was trimmed by 2 bases and V by 2 bases; bases with no gene match: 13. The CDR3 is made up of 19 amino acids. CDR1 and CDR2 (germline): WSHSY, SAAADI. Written as DNA, the CDR3 is TGCGCCAGCAGTGAGGCGGGAGGGTCCCCTCATGGCGCCTACAATGAGCAGTTCTTC. Translation: CASSEAGGSPHGAYNEQFF.

With regard to this clone: One end of the junction is discordant with germline, which a read error may explain. V gene TRBV20-1 combines with J gene TRBJ1-5; D unresolved. The CDR3 has 11 amino acids. The germline V gene has CDR1 DFQATT and CDR2 SNEGSKA (reference sequence). CDR3 in amino acids: CSARDNQAQHF. As DNA, the CDR3 is TGCAGTGCTAGAGACAATCAGGCCCAGCATTTT.

The CDR3: CASSWGLAGGGTQYF. CDR3 DNA: TGTGCCAGCAGCTGGGGGCTAGCGGGAGGGGGGACCCAGTACTTC. The chain joins TRBV5-6 to TRBJ2-5, with 12 positions matching TRBD2. The CDR3 extends over 15 amino acids. The V gene's germline CDR1 is SGHDT and CDR2 YYEEEE. Trimming removed 3 bases from V and 7 bases from J; junction bases left unmatched: 7.

The chain employs TRBV5-4 and TRBJ2-7, with D perhaps matching TRBD2 (6 bases). Germline values: CDR1 SGHNT, CDR2 YYREEE (reference sequence). This CDR3 spans 15 amino acids. V was trimmed by 3 bases and J by 1 base, leaving 14 bases between them. CDR3 nucleotide sequence: TGTGCCAGCAGCTCACTCCGGGACTCATCCTACGAGCAGTACTTC. It yields the protein CASSSLRDSSYEQYF.

This chain uses TRBV4-3 with TRBJ1-4; 9 bases match TRBD1. Germline V gene data show CDR1 as LGHNA and CDR2 as YSLEER. This CDR3 contains 16 residues. V lost 3 bases to trimming and J lost 7 bases; unmatched junction nucleotides: 9. CDR3 protein: CASSQGQGTGTEKLFF. The DNA of the CDR3 is TGCGCCAGCAGCCAGGGACAGGGAACAGGGACTGAAAAACTGTTTTTT.

The rearrangement joins TRBV6-1 to TRBJ1-2; D ambiguous. The CDR3 consists of 12 residues. Germline-derived CDR1 and CDR2 are MNHNS and SASEGT. V was trimmed by 7 bases and J by 4 bases, leaving 10 bases between them. The CDR3 DNA is TGTGCCAGCAATCAGGTGACCTATGGCTACACCTTC. Encoded protein: CASNQVTYGYTF.